This TCR beta chain was sequenced in a study of lymphopenia after photon versus proton radiotherapy. Study-wide points: Proton therapy kept repertoires fairly stable, unlike photons, which gained effector/memory cells.

Sequencing used immunoSEQ multiplex PCR; TCRdb keeps in-frame clones, though not all of them. The data hold 25,000 to 35,000 clones, with about 91% observed a single time. This clone came up once. The antigen is unknown. The germline V and J ends were trimmed by 3 bases and 4 bases, with 7 bases remaining between them. The germline V gene encodes CDR1 GTSNPN and CDR2 SVGIG (reference sequence). CDR3 size: 12 residues. The sequence derives from a woman between 70 and 85 years old with pancreatic cancer. Some clones in this sample may be carry-over from other donors' samples. The sequencing used peripheral blood, collected from a patient treated with proton-based radiotherapy. The chain carries TRBV30 and TRBJ1-3; D possibly corresponds to TRBD1 (6 bases). The DNA for the CDR3 is TGTGCCTGGAGCGGACAGGGAAACACCATATATTTT. As protein: CAWSGQGNTIYF.